This is a list of T cell receptor beta chains from one sample in a study of T-cell reconstitution after alpha-beta-depleted transplantation in children. TCRdb reprocessed the PCR reads via MiXCR and lists one record per CDR3 protein. The sample holds about 600,000 distinct CDR3 sequences, about 10% seen once. Specimen: PBMCs from the stem cell graft donor, collected from the stem cell graft. Source of these receptors: a human donor who donated a stem cell graft to a child with acute myeloid leukemia. The CDR3 runs from the conserved cysteine through the conserved F or W. A D gene is named only where the DNA matches it firmly. Not every row has a clone size; where given, it reads once, few, many or a size class.

clone size	D gene	J gene	V gene	CDR3 DNA	CDR3 protein
many	-	TRBJ2-7	TRBV29-1	TGCAGCTCGGCAGGGGGGAGATCCAACGAGCAGTACTTC	CSSAGGRSNEQYF
many	-	TRBJ1-5	TRBV5-5	TGTGCCAGCAGCTTGGAGGGAGAAAGCAATCAGCCCCAGCATTTT	CASSLEGESNQPQHF
many	-	TRBJ2-5	TRBV9	TGTGCCAGCAGCGTAGCCGGATGGGAGACCCAGTACTTC	CASSVAGWETQYF
-	TRBD2	TRBJ2-5	TRBV20-1	TGCAGTGCCGTAGCGGGTGGGGGAGAGACCCAGTACTTC	CSAVAGGGETQYF
-	-	TRBJ2-7	TRBV5-1	TGCGCCAGCAGCTTGGCCGGCGGTCCCTTGGTGGAGCAGTACTTC	CASSLAGGPLVEQYF
-	-	TRBJ2-5	TRBV20-1	TGCAGTGCTAGAGATCAACAAGGGAGAGAGACCCAGTACTTC	CSARDQQGRETQYF
-	TRBD2	TRBJ2-7	TRBV7-8	TGTGCCAGCAGCTATTCTAGCGGGAGGCGCGGAGACTACGAGCAGTACTTC	CASSYSSGRRGDYEQYF
many	-	TRBJ2-5	TRBV2	TGTGCCAGCAGTGAAGAGTCCTGGGGGACCCAGTACTTC	CASSEESWGTQYF
-	TRBD2	TRBJ2-7	TRBV20-1	TGCAGTGCTGGGGATTTAGCGGGAGGGCCGGAAGAGCAGTACTTC	CSAGDLAGGPEEQYF
-	TRBD1	TRBJ1-5	TRBV20-1	TGCAGTACGGCCGGACAGGGACATCAGCCCCAGCATTTT	CSTAGQGHQPQHF
-	-	TRBJ2-7	TRBV6-5	TGTGCCAGCAGTTACGGTCAGGGGACCTACGAGAAGTACTTC	CASSYGQGTYEKYF
few	TRBD1	TRBJ2-7	TRBV7-2	TGTGCCAGCAGAGTGCCGGACAGGGCACCCGAGCAGTACTTC	CASRVPDRAPEQYF
few	-	TRBJ2-3	TRBV20-1	TGCAGTGCTGTGGGCGGGAAGGGCGCCACAGATACGCAGTATTTT	CSAVGGKGATDTQYF
few	TRBD1	TRBJ1-1	TRBV5-1	TGCGCCAGCAGCTTGGAAAGGGGGCGTCGGGACACTGAAGCTTTCTTT	CASSLERGRRDTEAFF
few	-	TRBJ2-3	TRBV5-1	TGCGCCAGCAGCTTGGATGGCCTGAACTCAGATACGCAGTATTTT	CASSLDGLNSDTQYF
once	TRBD1	TRBJ1-2	TRBV7-8	TGTGCCAGCAGCCATCAGGGGGAAGAGAACTATGGCTACACCTTC	CASSHQGEENYGYTF
many	-	TRBJ2-7	TRBV20-1	TGCAGTGCAACCGTTCTAGCGGCGAGGGGGGAGCAGTACTTC	CSATVLAARGEQYF